This T cell receptor (beta chain) originates from a study of neurological immune-mediated disorders. Trimming pared 7 bases from V and 11 bases from J, leaving 14 bases between. The CDR3 is 12 amino acids. Germline CDR1 is MDHEN and CDR2 is SYDVKM. This clonotype was counted a few times. From the 5' RACE reads, TCRdb called clonotypes with MiXCR, one entry per CDR3 protein. The profile shows about 45,000 distinct CDR3 sequences, roughly 14% of them singletons. Sample time point: longitudinal time-point 3. The starting material, 2 million PBMCs stored at -80 C, gave rise to the unsorted libraries. The sample was PBMCs. The genes are TRBV28 and TRBJ1-4; D remains ambiguous. The receptor comes from a man between 25 and 39 years old in good health. The CDR3 loop is CASTPSWEKLFF. CDR3 nucleotides: TGTGCCAGCACCCCTTCCTGGGAGAAACTGTTTTTT.